The 22 T cell receptor beta chains below all came from one sample that was sequenced in a study of cytomegalovirus exposure and HLA in healthy donors. PCR primers comprised 60 Vbeta and 13 Jbeta primers. TCRdb's copy holds only in-frame clones and misses some; the assay was immunoSEQ multiplex PCR. The table lists 110,000 to 150,000 clones, roughly four fifths of them singletons. The sequenced sample consisted of PBMCs. These receptors originate from a woman aged 60-75 years in good health and CMV-seropositive.

The rearrangement links TRBV28 to TRBJ2-1; unclear D gene. The V end lost 5 bases, the J end lost 7 bases, and 9 bases lay between the germline ends. CDR3 size: 12 residues. Looked up from germline, CDR1 is MDHEN and CDR2 is SYDVKM. The CDR3 here is CASSPLGNEQFF. The DNA for the CDR3 is TGTGCCAGCAGTCCCCTCGGTAATGAGCAGTTCTTC.

The chain combines TRBV28 with TRBJ1-2; no clear D. In germline, CDR1 is MDHEN, CDR2 SYDVKM. The CDR3 is made up of 15 amino acids. The germline V and J ends were trimmed by 5 bases and 1 base, with 14 bases remaining between them. CDR3 DNA sequence: TGTGCCAGCAGTCTCGCAGGAACCATTAACTATGGCTACACCTTC. It encodes CASSLAGTINYGYTF.

The J gene is TRBJ2-1, the V gene TRBV30, with TRBD2 identical over 13 bases. This CDR3 comprises 17 residues. V lost 0 bases and J lost 3; bases outside the gene matches: 5. Germline V gene lookup returns CDR1 GTSNPN and CDR2 SVGIG (reference sequence). The CDR3 coding sequence is TGTGCCTGGAGTGTTGGGACTAGCGGGACCAGCTACAATGAGCAGTTCTTC. Protein sequence: CAWSVGTSGTSYNEQFF. Combining the CDR3 with reference TRBV30 and TRBJ2-1 gives the whole variable domain SQTIHQWPATLVQPVGSPLSLECTVEGTSNPNLYWYRQAAGRGLQLLFYSVGIGQISSEVPQNLSASRPQDRQFILSSKKLLLSDSGFYLCAWSVGTSGTSYNEQFFGPGTRLTVL.

V is TRBV4-1 and J is TRBJ2-5; tentative D call: TRBD2 (5 bases). The V gene's germline CDR1 is MGHRA and CDR2 YSYEKL. V was trimmed by 4 bases and J by 1 base, leaving 10 bases between them. The CDR3 is 14 residues long. CDR3 sequence: CASSPREFQETQYF. The CDR3 nucleotides read TGCGCCAGCAGCCCTAGGGAGTTCCAAGAGACCCAGTACTTC.

V gene TRBV5-1 combines with J gene TRBJ2-3, with D perhaps matching TRBD1 (5 bases). Looked up from germline, CDR1 is SGHRS and CDR2 is YFSETQ. CDR3 length equals 12 residues. V was trimmed by 5 bases and J by 4 bases, leaving 8 bases between them. For the CDR3, the DNA is TGCGCCAGCAGGGCAGGGTCAGATACGCAGTATTTT. Its protein product is CASRAGSDTQYF.

The V and J genes are TRBV30 and TRBJ2-2, with D possibly being TRBD1 (7 bases). CDR3 length: 16 residues. V shed 4 bases and J shed 3 bases, with 18 bases lying between them. Germline V CDR1 and CDR2: GTSNPN, SVGIG (reference sequence). This CDR3 reads CAWTLEGAQDTGELFF. The DNA of the CDR3 is TGTGCCTGGACGCTGGAGGGGGCGCAGGACACCGGGGAGCTGTTTTTT.

The V call is TRBV18, the J call TRBJ2-3; 13 nucleotides match TRBD2. Germline trimming cut 3 bases from V and 3 bases from J; bases unmatched to any gene: 3. Germline V gene sequence: CDR1 KGHSH, CDR2 LQKENI. The CDR3 is 16 amino acids. The CDR3, as DNA: TGTGCCAGCTCACCCCCGGGACTAGCGGGAACAGATACGCAGTATTTT. It translates to CASSPPGLAGTDTQYF.

This chain links TRBV18 with TRBJ2-1, with D possibly being TRBD1 (6 bases). The V end lost 3 bases, the J end lost 4 bases, and 7 bases lay between the germline ends. Germline assignment: CDR1 KGHSH and CDR2 LQKENI. The CDR3 covers 13 residues. The CDR3 DNA sequence: TGTGCCAGCTCACCTGGACAGTACAATGAGCAGTTCTTC. Translating it yields CASSPGQYNEQFF.

The V gene is TRBV27, the J gene TRBJ1-5; possible D gene TRBD1, 5 bases. Germline values: CDR1 MNHEY, CDR2 SMNVEV (reference sequence). V was shortened by 1 base and J by 5 bases, with 12 bases between the two germline ends. The length of the CDR3 is 15 residues. CDR3 region: CASSLLGVRDQPQHF. The CDR3 DNA follows: TGTGCCAGCAGTTTATTAGGGGTACGGGATCAGCCCCAGCATTTT.

The CDR3 region is CAWRVPGQGTAKNIQYF. As DNA, the CDR3 is TGTGCCTGGAGGGTCCCGGGACAGGGAACGGCCAAAAACATTCAGTACTTC. V and J are TRBV30 and TRBJ2-4; TRBD1 matches 9 bases. Germline CDR1 is GTSNPN and CDR2 is SVGIG (reference sequence). Trimming at V came to 3 bases and at J to 1 base, leaving 10 bases not matched to a gene. The CDR3 contains 17 residues.

This chain links TRBV5-3 with TRBJ2-1; 13 bases line up with TRBD2. TRBV5-3 qualifies as an ORF whose function is uncertain. V was pared by 4 bases and J by 5 bases, with 6 bases of the junction left unmatched. The CDR3 sequence is 16 residues long. The CDR3 spells CARSLGLAGPNNEQFF. The CDR3 bases are TGTGCCAGAAGCCTGGGACTAGCGGGACCCAACAATGAGCAGTTCTTC.

V is TRBV4-1 and J is TRBJ2-2; no definite D call. The germline V and J ends were trimmed by 7 bases and 5 bases, with 14 bases remaining between them. This CDR3 comprises 14 residues. The germline gives CDR1 MGHRA, CDR2 YSYEKL. The CDR3 DNA follows: TGCGCCAGCAAGCTTATGACGGGTACCGGGGAGCTGTTTTTT. Translating it yields CASKLMTGTGELFF.

The CDR3 is CATSVNTGELFF. The CDR3 DNA sequence: TGTGCCACTAGCGTTAACACCGGGGAGCTGTTTTTT. The chain combines TRBV7-2 with TRBJ2-2; D perhaps matches TRBD2 (6 bases). V was trimmed by 10 bases and J by 2 bases, leaving 8 bases between them. Germline CDR1 and CDR2: SGHTA and FQGNSA. The CDR3 contains 12 residues.

The J gene is TRBJ1-4, the V gene TRBV18; tentative D call: TRBD1 (5 bases). The V gene's germline CDR1 is KGHSH and CDR2 LQKENI. The CDR3 runs 14 residues. Trimming removed 3 bases at V and 8 bases at J, with 13 bases between. CDR3 sequence: CASSPRAGHEKLFF. The CDR3 DNA is TGTGCCAGCTCACCTCGAGCAGGGCACGAAAAACTGTTTTTT.

Only a few counts were recorded for this clone. V is TRBV5-5 and J is TRBJ2-3; D may be TRBD2 (6 bases). CDR1 is SGHKS and CDR2 is YYEKEE in the germline V gene (reference sequence). This CDR3 spans 17 amino acids. V lost 3 bases, J lost 0 bases, and 17 bases lay in between. DNA of the CDR3: TGTGCCAGCAGCTCCGGGACTCTACCGGGAAGCACAGATACGCAGTATTTT. As protein: CASSSGTLPGSTDTQYF.

This clone has more than one count but fewer than ten. The V gene is TRBV7-2, the J gene TRBJ1-1, with TRBD1 matching over 9 bases. The CDR3 is 13 amino acids. The germline gives CDR1 SGHTA, CDR2 FQGNSA. The V and J ends lost 6 bases and 5 bases, in that order; junction bases with no gene match: 4. The CDR3 here is CASSGQGSTEAFF. The CDR3 DNA is TGTGCCAGCAGTGGACAGGGGAGTACTGAAGCTTTCTTT. The full variable domain, in which reference TRBV7-2 and TRBJ1-1 provide the parts outside the CDR3, is GAGVSQSPSNKVTEKGKDVELRCDPISGHTALYWYRQSLGQGLEFLIYFQGNSAPDKSGLPSDRFSAERTGGSVSTLTIQRTQQEDSAVYLCASSGQGSTEAFFGQGTRLTVV.

The chain employs TRBV12-2 and TRBJ1-5; the table's TRBD1 call for D was not verified on the DNA. TRBV12-2 is given as a pseudogene. This CDR3 spans 18 amino acids. The CDR3, as DNA: TGTGCAAGTCGCTCAGGGGGAGGTTTAGGGGAGCTCAATCAGCCCCAGCATTTT. Encoded protein: CASRSGGGLGELNQPQHF.

The CDR3 coding sequence is TGTGCCTGGAGTCCTGGGGGCGAGGAAAAACTGTTTTTT. Protein product: CAWSPGGEEKLFF. V is TRBV30 and J is TRBJ1-4, with D perhaps matching TRBD1 (6 bases). The ends were cut back, 2 bases at V and 8 bases at J, with 12 bases in the middle. This CDR3 spans 13 amino acids. Germline V gives CDR1 GTSNPN, CDR2 SVGIG (reference sequence).

V gene TRBV7-6 combines with J gene TRBJ2-5; TRBD1 might be the D (6 bases). The J call could be wrong; TRBJ2-7 is a better fit for the DNA end. CDR1 SGHVS and CDR2 FNYEAQ come from the germline V gene. CDR3 length: 13 residues. CDR3 sequence: CASSSLDSYEQYF. The CDR3 bases are TGTGCCAGCAGCTCCTTGGACAGCTACGAGCAGTACTTC.

The chain is built from TRBV7-2 and TRBJ2-7, with 8 bases lining up with TRBD2. The CDR3 has 15 residues. The V and J ends lost 2 bases and 4 bases, in that order; junction bases with no gene match: 7. Germline V CDR1 and CDR2: SGHTA, FQGNSA. The CDR3 sequence is CASSLSGTSLYEQYF. As DNA, the CDR3 is TGTGCCAGCAGCTTATCCGGGACTAGTCTGTACGAGCAGTACTTC. The full variable domain, rest sourced from reference TRBV7-2 and TRBJ2-7, is GAGVSQSPSNKVTEKGKDVELRCDPISGHTALYWYRQSLGQGLEFLIYFQGNSAPDKSGLPSDRFSAERTGGSVSTLTIQRTQQEDSAVYLCASSLSGTSLYEQYFGPGTRLTVT.

This clone was seen more than once but under ten times. The chain is built from TRBV27 and TRBJ2-3, with a tentative D call TRBD2 (5 bases). Trimming shortened V by 6 bases and J by 0 bases, and 7 bases separated the two germline ends. The CDR3 runs to 13 residues. Germline loops: CDR1 MNHEY, CDR2 SMNVEV (reference sequence). The CDR3 loop reads CASRGSSTDTQYF. The CDR3 DNA sequence: TGTGCCAGCAGGGGGAGTAGCACAGATACGCAGTATTTT.

The chain employs TRBV23-1 and TRBJ2-5; tentatively, D is TRBD2 (6 bases). TRBJ2-7 explains the end of the DNA better; the J call may be wrong. TRBV23-1 is an ORF for which the function is uncertain. The CDR3 is 16 amino acids. The CDR3 region is CASSPPGLAATYEQYF. In nucleotides, the CDR3 is TGCGCCAGCAGTCCCCCCGGGTTAGCGGCAACCTACGAGCAGTACTTC.